This TCR beta chain derives from a study of a mutant IDH1 vaccine in newly diagnosed glioma. Across the study: With temozolomide cycles, or 4-6 weeks after radiotherapy alone, vaccination was started. Prior therapy was radiotherapy, temozolomide, or both; most received both. Week 35 brought visit V12, which was followed by visit V13 at week 47. The study, taken as a whole, reports: Vaccination elicited immune responses in approximately 93% of patients.

The time point: week 35, safety follow-up. A single vaccine dose contained 300 ug of mutant IDH1 20-mer peptide, and topical imiquimod was used with it. Assay used: immunoSEQ multiplex PCR; TCRdb lists only in-frame clones, some missing. Of 65,000 to 85,000 clones in the sample, more than 75% were seen once. Turning to this clone: Its antigen is unidentified.

The ends were cut back, 4 bases at V and 8 bases at J, with 14 bases in the middle. CDR3 length: 14 residues. Germline V CDR1 and CDR2: SGHAT, FQNNGV. This TCR derives from a young man with glioma. The sequenced sample was PBMCs, obtained from a glioma patient whose treatment included an IDH1 peptide vaccine. This sequence joins TRBV11-2 and TRBJ1-4; no firm D call. The CDR3 coding sequence is TGTGCCAGCAGCTCAAGGGCCACTTTGGAAAAACTGTTTTTT. This translates into CASSSRATLEKLFF. Full variable domain (outside the CDR3, taken from reference TRBV11-2 and TRBJ1-4): EAGVAQSPRYKIIEKRQSVAFWCNPISGHATLYWYQQILGQGPKLLIQFQNNGVVDDSQLPKDRFSAERLKGVDSTLKIQPAKLEDSAVYLCASSSRATLEKLFFGSGTQLSVL.